A single sample is the source of the 5 T cell receptor beta chains below, sequenced in a study of molecular identifiers for immune sequencing clone quantification. TCRdb processed the PCR reads anew with MiXCR; each CDR3 protein has one entry. The sample lists over 300,000 distinct CDR3 sequences, roughly a quarter occurring once. Sequenced sample: naive CD8+ T cells from blood, with Jurkat cell RNA spiked in. Subset of the sample: FACS-sorted CD8+CD4-CCR7+CD45RA+ naive T cells. Every receptor here comes from a human donor in good health. Some libraries in this study had Jurkat cell RNA spiked in.

The chain carries TRBV5-5 and TRBJ2-3, with D perhaps matching TRBD2 (5 bases). Trimming removed 3 bases at V and 0 bases at J, with 11 bases between. The CDR3 is 15 amino acids. CDR1 and CDR2 from the germline V gene are SGHKS and YYEKEE (reference sequence). The chain's CDR3 is CASSSGAASTDTQYF. Here the CDR3 DNA reads TGTGCCAGCAGCTCTGGAGCGGCTAGCACAGATACGCAGTATTTT.

This clonotype showed up many times. The V gene is TRBV6-5, the J gene TRBJ2-5; D unclear. The CDR3 runs to 16 residues. Germline V gene data show CDR1 as MNHEY and CDR2 as SVGAGI. Trimming left V 2 bases short and J 4 bases short, with 17 bases between. CDR3 loop: CASSYRTHSTSETQYF. The CDR3 coding sequence is TGTGCCAGCAGTTACCGGACGCACTCCACCTCAGAGACCCAGTACTTC.

J is TRBJ1-5 and V is TRBV2; tentatively, D is TRBD1 (6 bases). This CDR3 contains 17 residues. The germline V and J ends were trimmed by 3 bases and 5 bases, with 20 bases remaining between them. Germline-derived CDR1 and CDR2 are SNHLY and FYNNEI. The CDR3 sequence: CASSEAPPGVYYQPQHF. DNA for the CDR3: TGTGCCAGCAGTGAGGCCCCGCCAGGGGTTTACTATCAGCCCCAGCATTTT. The whole variable domain, remainder taken from reference TRBV2 and TRBJ1-5, is EPEVTQTPSHQVTQMGQEVILRCVPISNHLYFYWYRQILGQKVEFLVSFYNNEISEKSEIFDDQFSVERPDGSNFTLKIRSTKLEDSAMYFCASSEAPPGVYYQPQHFGDGTRLSIL.

This clonotype was seen a handful of times. J is TRBJ1-2 and V is TRBV28; maybe TRBD1 (6 bases). This CDR3 has 13 residues. Germline CDR1 MDHEN, CDR2 SYDVKM. V was cut by 7 bases and J by 5 bases, with 14 bases left in between. The CDR3 reads CASTGQPIYGYTF. The CDR3 DNA sequence: TGTGCCAGCACCGGACAGCCAATATATGGCTACACCTTC.

This clonotype has more than one count but fewer than ten. This chain links TRBV28 with TRBJ2-3; tentatively, D is TRBD1 (7 bases). This CDR3 is 20 amino acids long. The V end lost 4 bases, the J end lost 2 bases, and 28 bases lay between the germline ends. The germline CDR1 and CDR2 sequences are MDHEN and SYDVKM. The CDR3 sequence: CASSSTTGWFGTGHTDTQYF. In nucleotides, the CDR3 is TGTGCCAGCAGTTCGACGACAGGGTGGTTTGGGACTGGGCACACAGATACGCAGTATTTT.